These 5 T cell receptor beta chains were all obtained from the same sample, sequenced in a study of post-analysis software for immune sequencing data. Study findings and constraints: The study found TRBV5-6, TRBV5-1 and TRBV20-1 among a few TRBV segments more frequent in patients than controls.

No antigen is known for these receptors. Every TCR beta cDNA library bore unique molecular identifiers. TCRdb ran MiXCR on the PCR reads and lists one entry per CDR3 protein. Among fewer than 550,000 distinct CDR3 sequences listed, about a third were seen once. Material for sequencing was blood. These receptors all come from a girl between 2 and 17 years old with multiple sclerosis.

This rearrangement joins TRBV7-2 to TRBJ2-5; a possible D gene is TRBD2 (6 bases). This CDR3 contains 16 residues. The V and J ends lost 4 bases and 5 bases respectively, with 20 bases between them. Germline V CDR1 and CDR2: SGHTA, FQGNSA. The CDR3 sequence is CASSSGGRSGMETQYF. In DNA, the CDR3 is TGTGCCAGCAGCTCAGGCGGACGTAGCGGAATGGAGACCCAGTACTTC.

The chain joins TRBV10-3 to TRBJ1-1; TRBD1 matches 9 bases. The CDR3 length is 13 residues. Trimming cost V 11 bases and J 6 bases; bases outside gene matches: 10. CDR1 is ENHRY and CDR2 is SYGVKD in the germline V gene. This CDR3 is CAVQGAVGAEAFF. The CDR3 nucleotides read TGTGCCGTACAGGGGGCGGTTGGGGCTGAAGCTTTCTTT.

This clonotype was detected a few times. V usage is TRBV5-1 and J usage is TRBJ2-4; 10 bases are shared with TRBD1. This CDR3 has 15 residues. Per germline, CDR1 SGHRS and CDR2 YFSETQ. The ends lost 4 bases at V and 6 bases at J; junction bases unmatched: 7. CDR3 bases: TGCGCCAGCAGCGGACGGACAGGGGGTGGAAACATTCAGTACTTC. Amino acid sequence: CASSGRTGGGNIQYF.

This clonotype appeared once. The chain links TRBV14 to TRBJ2-1, with TRBD1 identical over 7 bases. J was trimmed by 7 bases and V by 5 bases; bases with no gene match: 11. Germline loops: CDR1 SGHDN, CDR2 FVKESK. The CDR3 sequence is 15 residues long. CDR3 region: CASSKSDRVGNEQFF. CDR3 nucleotides: TGTGCCAGCAGCAAGAGTGACAGGGTCGGAAATGAGCAGTTCTTC.

V gene TRBV9 combines with J gene TRBJ2-5; D uncertain. The CDR3 loop spans 15 amino acids. Trimming took 2 bases from V and 4 from J, leaving 15 bases between them. Germline assignment: CDR1 SGDLS and CDR2 YYNGEE. The CDR3 sequence is CASSVLGTVPETQYF. Written as DNA, the CDR3 is TGTGCCAGCAGCGTGCTAGGCACCGTCCCAGAGACCCAGTACTTC. Combining the CDR3 with reference TRBV9 and TRBJ2-5 gives the whole variable domain DSGVTQTPKHLITATGQRVTLRCSPRSGDLSVYWYQQSLDQGLQFLIQYYNGEERAKGNILERFSAQQFPDLHSELNLSSLELGDSALYFCASSVLGTVPETQYFGPGTRLLVL.